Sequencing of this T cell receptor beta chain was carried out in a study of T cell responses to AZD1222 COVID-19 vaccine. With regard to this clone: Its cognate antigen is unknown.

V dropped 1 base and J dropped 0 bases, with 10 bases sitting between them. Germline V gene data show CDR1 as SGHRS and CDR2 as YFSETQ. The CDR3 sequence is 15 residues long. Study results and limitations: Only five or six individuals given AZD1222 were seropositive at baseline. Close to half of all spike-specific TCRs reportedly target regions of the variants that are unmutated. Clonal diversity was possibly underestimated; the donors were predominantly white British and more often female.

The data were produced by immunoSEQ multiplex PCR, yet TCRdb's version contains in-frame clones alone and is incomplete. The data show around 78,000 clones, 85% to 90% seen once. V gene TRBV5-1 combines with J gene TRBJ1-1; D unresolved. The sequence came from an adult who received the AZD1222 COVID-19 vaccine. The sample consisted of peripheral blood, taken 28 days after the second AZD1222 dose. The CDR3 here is CASSLISEVNTEAFF. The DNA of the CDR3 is TGCGCCAGCAGCTTGATTAGCGAGGTGAACACTGAAGCTTTCTTT. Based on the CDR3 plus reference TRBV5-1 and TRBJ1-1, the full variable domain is KAGVTQTPRYLIKTRGQQVTLSCSPISGHRSVSWYQQTPGQGLQFLFEYFSETQRNKGNFPGRFSGRQFSNSRSEMNVSTLELGDSALYLCASSLISEVNTEAFFGQGTRLTVV.